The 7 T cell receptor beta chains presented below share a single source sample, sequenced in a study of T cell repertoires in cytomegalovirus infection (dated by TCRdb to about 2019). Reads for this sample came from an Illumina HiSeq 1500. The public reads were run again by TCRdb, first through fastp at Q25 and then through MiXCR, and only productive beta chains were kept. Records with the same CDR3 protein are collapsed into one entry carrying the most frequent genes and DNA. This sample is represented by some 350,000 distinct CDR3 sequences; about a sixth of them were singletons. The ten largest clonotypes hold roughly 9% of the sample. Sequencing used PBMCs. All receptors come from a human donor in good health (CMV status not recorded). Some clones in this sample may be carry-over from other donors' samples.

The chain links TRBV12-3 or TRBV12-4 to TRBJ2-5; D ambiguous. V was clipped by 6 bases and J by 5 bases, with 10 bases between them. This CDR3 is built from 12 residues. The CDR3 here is CASSRLAETQYF. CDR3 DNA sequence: TGTGCCAGCAGCAGGCTGGCTGAGACCCAGTACTTC.

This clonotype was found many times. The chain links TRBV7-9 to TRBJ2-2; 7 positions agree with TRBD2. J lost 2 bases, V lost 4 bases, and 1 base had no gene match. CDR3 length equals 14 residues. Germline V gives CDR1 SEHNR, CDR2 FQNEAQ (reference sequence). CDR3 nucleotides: TGTGCCAGCAGCTGGGGACTAAACACCGGGGAGCTGTTTTTT. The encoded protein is CASSWGLNTGELFF.

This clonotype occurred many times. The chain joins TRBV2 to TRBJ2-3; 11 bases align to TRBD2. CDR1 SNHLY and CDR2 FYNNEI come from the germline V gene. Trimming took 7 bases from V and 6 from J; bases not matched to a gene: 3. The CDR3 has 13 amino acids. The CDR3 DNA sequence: TGTGCCAGCAAAAGACTAGCGGGGGATACGCAGTATTTT. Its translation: CASKRLAGDTQYF.

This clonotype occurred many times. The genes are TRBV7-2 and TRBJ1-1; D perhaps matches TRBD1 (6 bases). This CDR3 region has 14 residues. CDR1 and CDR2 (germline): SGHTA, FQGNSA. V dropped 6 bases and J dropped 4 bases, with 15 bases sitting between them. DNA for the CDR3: TGTGCCAGCAGTCCACAGGGAACGGGCACTGAAGCTTTCTTT. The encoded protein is CASSPQGTGTEAFF.

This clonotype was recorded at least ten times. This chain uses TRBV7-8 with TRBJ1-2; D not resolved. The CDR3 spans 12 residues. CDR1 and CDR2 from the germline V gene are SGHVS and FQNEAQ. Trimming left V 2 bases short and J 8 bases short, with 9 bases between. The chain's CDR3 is CASSLQSVGYTF. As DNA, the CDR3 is TGTGCCAGCAGCTTACAGTCCGTAGGCTACACCTTC.

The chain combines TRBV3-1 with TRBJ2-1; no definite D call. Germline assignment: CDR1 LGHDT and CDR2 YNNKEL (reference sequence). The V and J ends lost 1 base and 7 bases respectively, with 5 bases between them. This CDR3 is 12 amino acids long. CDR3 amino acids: CASSQAWNEQFF. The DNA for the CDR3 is TGTGCCAGCAGCCAAGCATGGAATGAGCAGTTCTTC.

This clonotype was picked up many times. The CDR3 loop reads CASSLSPGGVSQPQHF. CDR3 coding DNA: TGTGCCAGCAGCTTATCCCCCGGAGGGGTCAGTCAGCCCCAGCATTTT. The chain recombines TRBV7-8 with TRBJ1-5; possible D gene TRBD1, 5 bases. Per the germline V gene, CDR1 is SGHVS and CDR2 is FQNEAQ. V gave up 2 bases and J gave up 6 bases, with 17 bases separating them. CDR3 length equals 16 residues.